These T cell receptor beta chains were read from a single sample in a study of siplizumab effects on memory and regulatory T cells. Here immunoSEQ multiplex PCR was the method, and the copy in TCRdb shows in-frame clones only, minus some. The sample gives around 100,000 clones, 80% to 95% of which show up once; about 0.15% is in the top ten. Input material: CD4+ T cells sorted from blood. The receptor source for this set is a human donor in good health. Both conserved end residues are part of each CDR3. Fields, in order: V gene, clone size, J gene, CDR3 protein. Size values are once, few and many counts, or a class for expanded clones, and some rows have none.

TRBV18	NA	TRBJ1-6	CASSPSGDLYNSPLHF
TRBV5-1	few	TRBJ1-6	CASAFGTGDSPLHF
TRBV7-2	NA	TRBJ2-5	CASNSRGTQETQYF
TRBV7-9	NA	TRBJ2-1	CAPTAGDSYNEQFF
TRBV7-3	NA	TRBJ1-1	CASSYTANTEAFF
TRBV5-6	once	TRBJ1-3	CASSLIPTGSGNTIYF
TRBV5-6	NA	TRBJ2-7	CASSFPGTGYYEQYF
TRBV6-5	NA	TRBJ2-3	CASSLTVPSTDTQYF
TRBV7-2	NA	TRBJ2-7	CASSSRDYQYEQYF
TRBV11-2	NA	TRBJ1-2	CASTQIQGNYGYTF
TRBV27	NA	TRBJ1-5	CASSFRRDSNQPQHF
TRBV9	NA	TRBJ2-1	CASSVSGSSYNEQFF
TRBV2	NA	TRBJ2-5	CASRQEETQYF
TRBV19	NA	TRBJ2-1	CASSSPGQSNEQFF
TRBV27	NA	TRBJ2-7	CASSLTPPEQGPPPCEQYF
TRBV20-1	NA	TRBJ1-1	CSVGGTEAFF
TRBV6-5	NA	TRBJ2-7	CASSDRISYEQYF
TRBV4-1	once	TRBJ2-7	CASSQVIRTLKISYEQYF
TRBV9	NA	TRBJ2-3	CASSPPGADTQYF
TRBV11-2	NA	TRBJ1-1	CASSAPRQGATEAFF
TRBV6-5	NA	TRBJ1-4	CASSYRPGAVNEKLFF
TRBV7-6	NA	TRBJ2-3	CASSFEKPDTQYF
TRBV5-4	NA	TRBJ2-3	CASSADQADTQYF
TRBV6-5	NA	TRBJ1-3	CASTRAPGSGNTIYF
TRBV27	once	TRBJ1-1	CASSLYPRGGTEAFF
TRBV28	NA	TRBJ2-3	CASSPRTDTQYF
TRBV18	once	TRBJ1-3	CASSRGSQNTIYF
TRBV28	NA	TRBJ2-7	CASSIQGSYEQYF
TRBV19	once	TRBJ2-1	CASSSERGGIGEQFF
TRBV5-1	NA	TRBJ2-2	CASSPRQGSTGELFF
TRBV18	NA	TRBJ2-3	CASSPSRTDTQYF
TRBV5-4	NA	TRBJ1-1	CASSPGSGYTEAFF
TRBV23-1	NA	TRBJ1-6	CASRLSGTREFNSPLHF
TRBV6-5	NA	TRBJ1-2	CASIGAYGYTF
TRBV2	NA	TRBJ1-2	CASRDGTGVTYGYTF
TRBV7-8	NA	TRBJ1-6	CASSPDRNNSPLHF
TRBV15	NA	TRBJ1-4	CATSSQIEQRATLRNEKLFF
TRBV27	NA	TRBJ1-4	CASSVQRTGGGEKLFF
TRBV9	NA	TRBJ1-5	CASSPYSSNQPQHF
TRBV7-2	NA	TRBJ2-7	CASSFSSGRAPEQYF
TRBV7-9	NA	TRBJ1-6	CASSRDGYSPLHF
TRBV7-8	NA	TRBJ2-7	CASSFSGLAGGQYEQYF
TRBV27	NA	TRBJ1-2	CASSPLQGLGYTF